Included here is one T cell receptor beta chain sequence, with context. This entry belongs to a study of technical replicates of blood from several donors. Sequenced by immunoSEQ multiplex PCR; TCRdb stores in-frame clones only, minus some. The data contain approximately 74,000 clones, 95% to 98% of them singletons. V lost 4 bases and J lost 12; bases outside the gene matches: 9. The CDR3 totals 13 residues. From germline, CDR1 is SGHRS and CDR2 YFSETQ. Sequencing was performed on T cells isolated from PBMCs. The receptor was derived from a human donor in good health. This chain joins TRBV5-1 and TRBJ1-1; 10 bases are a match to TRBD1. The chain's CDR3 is CASSPDRGPLTFF. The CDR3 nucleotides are TGCGCCAGCAGCCCCGACAGGGGGCCATTAACTTTCTTT.